What follows are 6 T cell receptor beta chains derived from one specimen sequenced in a study of tumor-infiltrating lymphocytes in primary liver carcinoma. Co-extraction of RNA and DNA was performed on about 19-33 mg of unsorted bulk tissue. A constant-region primer primed TCR beta cDNA synthesis from 400 to 550 ng of total RNA. Each TCR beta library was derived from three nested multiplex PCR rounds that employed slightly modified ARM-PCR. TRBV1-TRBV30 forward and Cbeta reverse primers drove the first two roughly 10-cycle rounds. TCRdb fed the multiplex PCR reads into MiXCR, producing one record per CDR3 protein. The sample lists about 200,000 distinct CDR3 sequences, 85% occurring once. The sample taken for sequencing was tumor tissue from primary liver carcinoma. These receptors originate from a middle-aged man with primary liver carcinoma and hepatitis B virus infection.

The J gene is TRBJ2-1, the V gene TRBV10-3, with 12 bases that match TRBD2. CDR3 length: 13 residues. In germline, CDR1 is ENHRY, CDR2 SYGVKD. CDR3: CVTVGTSGNEQFF. The CDR3 nucleotides read TGTGTCACCGTCGGGACTAGCGGGAATGAGCAGTTCTTC.

On this clonotype itself: A junction end diverges from the germline sequence, so it may reflect a read error. The chain carries TRBV11-2 and TRBJ1-2; D gene uncertain. Germline V CDR1 and CDR2: SGHAT, FQNNGV. This CDR3 region has 13 residues. The CDR3 loop is CVSNLDGNYGYTF. In DNA form, the CDR3 reads TGTGTCAGCAACTTAGATGGAAACTATGGCTACACCTTC.

On this clonotype: The germline gene is not matched at one end of the junction; a read error may be the cause. This chain connects TRBV29-1 to TRBJ1-1; TRBD1 aligns across 7 bases. In germline, CDR1 is SQVTM, CDR2 ANQGSEA. The CDR3 is 15 amino acids. The CDR3 region has the DNA TGCAGCACATCAGGGGGATGGGCTATGAACATTGAAGCTTTCTTT. Residues: CSTSGGWAMNIEAFF.

Turning to this clonotype: The conserved closing phenylalanine or tryptophan is absent in this CDR3, likely reflecting a read error. The chain recombines TRBV29-1 with TRBJ1-1; 8 nucleotides match TRBD1. Per the germline V gene, CDR1 is SQVTM and CDR2 is ANQGSEA. The CDR3 extends over 14 amino acids. V trimming: 6 bases; J trimming: 3 bases; junction bases outside the gene matches: 9. The CDR3 is CSVTGDVMDTEAFS. The CDR3 bases are TGCAGCGTGACAGGGGATGTAATGGACACTGAAGCTTTCTCT.

The rearrangement joins TRBV6-1 to TRBJ2-1, with 11 bases fitting TRBD2. Germline V lookup: CDR1 MNHNS, CDR2 SASEGT. The CDR3 has 15 residues. V shed 7 bases, J shed 10 bases, and the junction held 12 bases outside the gene matches. The CDR3 here is CASTTGTSGQREQFF. Written as DNA, the CDR3 is TGTGCCAGCACTACAGGGACTAGCGGCCAACGGGAGCAGTTCTTC.

A note on this clonotype: The conserved final phenylalanine or tryptophan is absent from the CDR3, which likely points to a read error. The chain uses TRBV29-1 and TRBJ2-2; D is perhaps TRBD1 or TRBD2 (6 bases each). This CDR3 is 14 amino acids long. Germline-derived CDR1 and CDR2 are SQVTM and ANQGSEA. The DNA for the CDR3 is TGCAGCGTCGATTCAGGGGTGAACACCGGGGGGCTGTTTTAT. Encoded protein: CSVDSGVNTGGLFY.